The 30 T cell receptor beta chains below come from one sample, sequenced in a study of blood T cell repertoires in COVID-19 (dated by TCRdb to about 2020). The library relied on the immunoSEQ multiplex PCR assay. TCRdb limited this immuneACCESS table to in-frame rearrangements with V and J called. A share of clones is missing; checked studies link under half to unresolved V genes, and the rest is unexplained. The sample table records 150,000 to 200,000 clones; roughly 88% of these occur just once. Roughly 9% of the sample rests with the top ten. Sequencing input: peripheral blood. Every receptor here comes from a woman of 80 years or more with active or convalescent COVID-19.

Here the CDR3 DNA reads TGTGCCAGCAGTGAAGGGACAGTGCGGAGCAATCAGCCCCAGCATTTT. Translation gives CASSEGTVRSNQPQHF. The rearrangement uses TRBV6-1 and TRBJ1-5; maybe TRBD1 (6 bases). The CDR3 is made up of 16 amino acids. Germline lookup yields CDR1 MNHNS and CDR2 SASEGT. The V end lost 1 base, the J end lost 1 base, and 11 bases lay between the germline ends.

The CDR3 DNA follows: TGTGCCAGCTCACCAGGCCGGGTCGGACTTAACACTGAAGCTTTCTTT. It encodes CASSPGRVGLNTEAFF. The chain carries TRBV18 and TRBJ1-1; D is unresolved. The germline V gene encodes CDR1 KGHSH and CDR2 LQKENI. This CDR3 is built from 16 residues. V gave up 2 bases and J gave up 2 bases, with 15 bases separating them.

The chain joins TRBV5-1 to TRBJ2-7, with 10 bases aligning to TRBD2. This CDR3 comprises 17 residues. Looked up from germline, CDR1 is SGHRS and CDR2 is YFSETQ. V shed 0 bases, J shed 2 bases, and the junction held 8 bases outside the gene matches. CDR3 region: CASSLEVPGLAAYEQYF. CDR3 nucleotides: TGCGCCAGCAGCTTGGAGGTGCCTGGACTAGCGGCCTACGAGCAGTACTTC.

The rearrangement joins TRBV27 to TRBJ2-2; D may be TRBD1 (6 bases). Germline CDR1 reads MNHEY; CDR2 reads SMNVEV (reference sequence). The CDR3 has 15 amino acids. V was cut by 3 bases and J by 2 bases, with 10 bases left in between. In DNA, the CDR3 is TGTGCCAGCAGTTTGGTACAGGGAAACACCGGGGAGCTGTTTTTT. It encodes CASSLVQGNTGELFF.

The chain combines TRBV12-5 with TRBJ2-6; 8 bases are a match to TRBD1. V dropped 1 base and J dropped 1; count of bases not matched to a gene: 3. Germline assignment: CDR1 LGHNT and CDR2 FRNRAP. CDR3 length equals 17 residues. CDR3 residues: CASGLGRTGSGANVLTF. CDR3 nucleotide sequence: TGTGCTAGTGGTTTGGGACGGACAGGGTCTGGGGCCAACGTCCTGACTTTC.

The table lists this clone with a count of one. The chain links TRBV2 to TRBJ1-1; possible D gene TRBD1, 6 bases. The CDR3 is 13 amino acids. V lost 5 bases to trimming and J lost 2 bases, with 9 bases between them. Germline CDR1 and CDR2: SNHLY and FYNNEI. CDR3 loop: CASSPGENTEAFF. CDR3 nucleotides: TGTGCCAGCAGTCCAGGGGAAAACACTGAAGCTTTCTTT. Full variable domain (outside the CDR3, taken from reference TRBV2 and TRBJ1-1): EPEVTQTPSHQVTQMGQEVILRCVPISNHLYFYWYRQILGQKVEFLVSFYNNEISEKSEIFDDQFSVERPDGSNFTLKIRSTKLEDSAMYFCASSPGENTEAFFGQGTRLTVV.

This sequence joins TRBV5-8 and TRBJ2-1; 7 bases line up with TRBD1. CDR1 SGHTS and CDR2 YDEGEE come from the germline V gene. V was pared by 6 bases and J by 2 bases, with 8 bases of the junction left unmatched. CDR3 length: 15 residues. Here the CDR3 reads CASIMRGGPYNEQFF. Here the CDR3 DNA reads TGTGCCAGCATAATGAGAGGGGGCCCCTACAATGAGCAGTTCTTC.

V gene TRBV7-2 combines with J gene TRBJ1-1; possibly TRBD1 for D (6 bases). Germline CDR1 SGHTA, CDR2 FQGNSA. V lost 1 base and J 10 bases, leaving 13 bases between the germline ends. The CDR3 has 13 amino acids. CDR3: CASSLVPTRGAFF. As DNA, the CDR3 is TGTGCCAGCAGCTTAGTCCCCACCAGGGGAGCTTTCTTT.

This rearrangement joins TRBV5-6 to TRBJ1-5; D gene unclear. Germline V CDR1 and CDR2: SGHDT, YYEEEE. This CDR3 region has 14 residues. Trimming cost V 4 bases and J 0 bases, with 8 bases left between them. The CDR3 sequence: CASSLSGSNQPQHF. In DNA, the CDR3 is TGTGCCAGCAGCCTTAGTGGTAGCAATCAGCCCCAGCATTTT.

The chain employs TRBV7-2 and TRBJ1-1; 7 nucleotides agree with TRBD1. Trimming cost V 5 bases and J 12 bases; bases outside gene matches: 9. The CDR3 spans 12 residues. Per germline, CDR1 SGHTA and CDR2 FQGNSA. The CDR3: CASSTRQGGTFF. The CDR3 DNA follows: TGTGCCAGCAGCACCAGACAGGGTGGGACTTTCTTT. The full variable domain, in which reference TRBV7-2 and TRBJ1-1 provide the parts outside the CDR3, is GAGVSQSPSNKVTEKGKDVELRCDPISGHTALYWYRQSLGQGLEFLIYFQGNSAPDKSGLPSDRFSAERTGGSVSTLTIQRTQQEDSAVYLCASSTRQGGTFFGQGTRLTVV.

This clone was counted a few times. This chain links TRBV10-2 with TRBJ1-6; maybe TRBD1 (6 bases). Trimming removed 3 bases at V and 7 bases at J, with 19 bases between. The CDR3 consists of 17 residues. Per the germline V gene, CDR1 is WSHSY and CDR2 is SAAADI. CDR3 loop: CASSELVVRQANSPLHF. The CDR3 bases are TGCGCCAGCAGTGAATTAGTAGTAAGACAGGCGAATTCACCCCTCCACTTT.

V is TRBV5-1 and J is TRBJ2-3, with a tentative D call TRBD2 (5 bases). Trimming removed 0 bases from V and 2 bases from J, with 10 bases in between. Germline CDR1 reads SGHRS; CDR2 reads YFSETQ. This CDR3 comprises 15 residues. The CDR3 reads CASSLVGEPTDTQYF. The CDR3 DNA reads as TGCGCCAGCAGCTTGGTCGGGGAGCCCACAGATACGCAGTATTTT.

Only a few counts were recorded for this clone. The genes are TRBV7-9 and TRBJ1-2, with 10 positions matching TRBD1. Germline CDR1 reads SEHNR; CDR2 reads FQNEAQ (reference sequence). The CDR3 has 14 amino acids. V was pared by 5 bases and J by 6 bases, with 6 bases of the junction left unmatched. The CDR3 is CASSGQGERDGYTF. The CDR3 bases are TGTGCCAGCAGCGGACAGGGGGAGAGGGATGGCTACACCTTC.

The chain couples TRBV19 to TRBJ1-1; D might be TRBD1 (5 bases). The V and J ends lost 6 bases and 0 bases respectively, with 11 bases between them. From germline, CDR1 is LNHDA and CDR2 SQIVND (reference sequence). The CDR3 covers 14 residues. This chain's CDR3 is CASRPTGMNTEAFF. CDR3 sequence (DNA): TGTGCCAGTAGGCCCACAGGCATGAACACTGAAGCTTTCTTT.

CDR3 DNA: TGTGCCAGCAGAAGTGGGGACAGATACTATGGCTACACCTTC. Amino acids: CASRSGDRYYGYTF. V gene TRBV6-5 combines with J gene TRBJ1-2; TRBD1 aligns across 7 bases. This CDR3 has 14 amino acids. Trimming at V came to 6 bases and at J to 3 bases, leaving 7 bases not matched to a gene. Germline values: CDR1 MNHEY, CDR2 SVGAGI.

This clone was seen a few times. V gene TRBV25-1 combines with J gene TRBJ2-7; TRBD1 aligns across 7 bases. The CDR3 contains 12 residues. CDR1 is MGHDK, CDR2 SYGVNS, per germline. V gave up 6 bases and J gave up 3 bases; unmatched junction bases: 2. The CDR3 is CASRDRYYEQYF. The CDR3 DNA reads as TGTGCCAGCAGGGACAGGTACTACGAGCAGTACTTC.

This clone is a singleton in its sample. CDR3 nucleotide sequence: TGTGCCAGTAGTACGGGGGTGGTGGATGGCTACACCTTC. Translated: CASSTGVVDGYTF. The V and J genes are TRBV19 and TRBJ1-2; D might be TRBD1 (5 bases). The V gene lost 4 bases and the J gene lost 6 bases, with 12 bases spanning the gap. This CDR3 spans 13 amino acids. The V gene's germline CDR1 is LNHDA and CDR2 SQIVND (reference sequence). Combining the CDR3 with reference TRBV19 and TRBJ1-2 gives the whole variable domain DGGITQSPKYLFRKEGQNVTLSCEQNLNHDAMYWYRQDPGQGLRLIYYSQIVNDFQKGDIAEGYSVSREKKESFPLTVTSAQKNPTAFYLCASSTGVVDGYTFGSGTRLTVV.

The CDR3 here is CASSINRGSSGNTIYF. CDR3 nucleotide sequence: TGTGCCAGCAGCATTAACAGGGGGAGCTCTGGAAACACCATATATTTT. The chain is built from TRBV7-6 and TRBJ1-3; 8 bases line up with TRBD1. The germline V gene encodes CDR1 SGHVS and CDR2 FNYEAQ. The CDR3 loop spans 16 amino acids. Germline trimming cut 5 bases from V and 0 bases from J; bases unmatched to any gene: 6.

The chain couples TRBV6-2 or TRBV6-3 to TRBJ1-1; D gene ambiguous. The germline V and J ends were trimmed by 5 bases and 1 base, with 11 bases remaining between them. Looked up from germline, CDR1 is MNHEY and CDR2 is SVGEGT. This CDR3 has 14 residues. The chain's CDR3 is CASSHSHANTEAFF. In DNA, the CDR3 is TGTGCCAGCAGTCACAGCCACGCGAACACTGAAGCTTTCTTT.

The gene calls are TRBV5-8 and TRBJ1-4; possibly TRBD1 for D (5 bases). The germline gives CDR1 SGHTS, CDR2 YDEGEE. The CDR3 loop spans 15 amino acids. The germline V and J ends were trimmed by 0 bases and 6 bases, with 12 bases remaining between them. In DNA, the CDR3 is TGTGCCAGCAGCTTGGGGGGAAGGGGCTATGAAAAACTGTTTTTT. This translates into CASSLGGRGYEKLFF.

V and J are TRBV5-4 and TRBJ2-7, with 8 bases lining up with TRBD1. V lost 2 bases to trimming and J lost 5 bases; unmatched junction nucleotides: 3. The CDR3 runs 13 residues. Germline V gene lookup returns CDR1 SGHNT and CDR2 YYREEE (reference sequence). DNA of the CDR3: TGTGCCAGCAGCTTAGCAGGGGGCAACGAGCAGTACTTC. Translating it yields CASSLAGGNEQYF.

The rearrangement joins TRBV2 to TRBJ1-1, with D unclear. Per the germline V gene, CDR1 is SNHLY and CDR2 is FYNNEI. V lost 6 bases and J lost 5, with 16 bases in between. The CDR3 is made up of 14 amino acids. For the CDR3, the DNA is TGTGCCAGCAGCCCCAGAGAGGGATGGACTGAAGCTTTCTTT. It encodes CASSPREGWTEAFF.

J is TRBJ2-5 and V is TRBV6-5; D might be TRBD2 (6 bases). Trimming took off 6 bases at V and 3 bases at J, with 8 bases between the two ends. The CDR3 totals 12 residues. Germline-derived CDR1 and CDR2 are MNHEY and SVGAGI. The DNA for the CDR3 is TGTGCCAGCAGGGCGGGGAAAGAGACCCAGTACTTC. Residues: CASRAGKETQYF.

CDR3 DNA: TGCGCCAGCAGCTTCGGGACAGGGATAAATCAGCCCCAGCATTTT. It codes for CASSFGTGINQPQHF. The chain links TRBV5-1 to TRBJ1-5; 9 bases line up with TRBD1. Trimming cost V 2 bases and J 4 bases; bases outside gene matches: 4. The CDR3 totals 15 residues. Germline CDR1 and CDR2: SGHRS and YFSETQ.

This clone was seen a few times. The CDR3 DNA is TGTGCCAGCAGCGGTAACAGGGATTCACCCCTCCACTTT. Protein: CASSGNRDSPLHF. The V call is TRBV9, the J call TRBJ1-6; perhaps TRBD1 as D (6 bases). The germline V gene encodes CDR1 SGDLS and CDR2 YYNGEE. Trimming stripped 3 bases from V and 8 bases from J, with 9 bases between. This CDR3 is built from 13 residues. The whole variable domain, remainder taken from reference TRBV9 and TRBJ1-6, is DSGVTQTPKHLITATGQRVTLRCSPRSGDLSVYWYQQSLDQGLQFLIQYYNGEERAKGNILERFSAQQFPDLHSELNLSSLELGDSALYFCASSGNRDSPLHFGNGTRLTVT.

This clone was counted a few times. The rearrangement joins TRBV6-1 to TRBJ1-2; D call uncertain. Germline CDR1 is MNHNS and CDR2 is SASEGT. CDR3 size: 13 residues. Trimming removed 0 bases from V and 3 bases from J, with 5 bases in between. The CDR3 sequence: CASSEARDYGYTF. The CDR3 DNA reads as TGTGCCAGCAGTGAAGCGCGGGACTATGGCTACACCTTC.

The genes are TRBV9 and TRBJ1-6, with D possibly TRBD1 on 6 matching bases. The CDR3 extends over 17 amino acids. Trimming took off 0 bases at V and 8 bases at J, with 18 bases between the two ends. Germline assignment: CDR1 SGDLS and CDR2 YYNGEE. The CDR3 here is CASSVGVMGAADSPLHF. The CDR3 DNA is TGTGCCAGCAGCGTAGGGGTAATGGGGGCCGCGGATTCACCCCTCCACTTT.

V usage is TRBV18 and J usage is TRBJ1-1; D is uncertain. V lost 3 bases and J lost 4, with 21 bases in between. The germline CDR1 and CDR2 sequences are KGHSH and LQKENI. The CDR3 runs 17 residues. In DNA form, the CDR3 reads TGTGCCAGCTCACCGCAAATGTCCGGGGATTCACGCACTGAAGCTTTCTTT. Its translation: CASSPQMSGDSRTEAFF.

The chain couples TRBV12-3 or TRBV12-4 to TRBJ2-1, with TRBD1 matching over 9 bases. The CDR3 extends over 12 amino acids. V was pared by 4 bases and J by 12 bases, with 4 bases of the junction left unmatched. CDR3 sequence (DNA): TGTGCCAGCAGTTATACAGGGGGCCGGCAGTTCTTC. It translates to CASSYTGGRQFF.

The chain employs TRBV12-5 and TRBJ2-7; TRBD2 matches 7 bases. Germline V lookup: CDR1 LGHNT, CDR2 FRNRAP. The ends lost 5 bases at V and 3 bases at J; junction bases unmatched: 7. The CDR3 contains 14 residues. CDR3 bases: TGTGCTAGTGGTCCGGGACTAACCTACTACGAGCAGTACTTC. Residues: CASGPGLTYYEQYF.